This T cell receptor beta chain came from a study of regulatory T cells in long-lasting Graves disease. As for the study in general: Newly diagnosed Graves' patients took antithyroid drugs under 3 months. Study observations and caveats: Relative to new patients (966), persistent patients exhibited greater sharing of public clonotypes (2,741). Persistent disease preferred TRBV28, TRBJ1-2 and TRBJ2-5.

Noted time point: newly diagnosed GD, antithyroid drugs for less than 3 months. RNA isolated from PBMCs was used to make the TCR library. To make TCR beta libraries, researchers used iRepertoire HTBI primers and Arm-PCR of CDR3 regions. TCRdb re-called the multiplex PCR reads through MiXCR, storing one row per CDR3 protein. The repertoire holds around 480,000 distinct CDR3 sequences, about 16% seen once, with 12% in the top ten. This clonotype has a count of ten or more. Its target is not known. Likely a read error: the CDR3 ends without its conserved phenylalanine or tryptophan. V was pared by 1 base and J by 8 bases, with 11 bases between. This CDR3 comprises 13 residues. Germline V gene data show CDR1 as LGHDT and CDR2 as YNNKEL (reference sequence). These data were also reused for a study on T cells in Graves' hyperthyroidism and ophthalmopathy. That report notes: HTBI primers were used for first-round RT-PCR of the TCR CDR3.

The TCR was taken from a man aged 35-49 years with Graves disease. V usage is TRBV3-1 and J usage is TRBJ1-1; D remains ambiguous. This material consisted of peripheral blood mononuclear cells (PBMCs), taken at new diagnosis, from a patient treated with antithyroid drugs. This chain's CDR3 is CASSQVNGQEAFL. CDR3 nucleotides: TGTGCCAGCAGCCAAGTCAATGGGCAGGAAGCTTTCCTT.